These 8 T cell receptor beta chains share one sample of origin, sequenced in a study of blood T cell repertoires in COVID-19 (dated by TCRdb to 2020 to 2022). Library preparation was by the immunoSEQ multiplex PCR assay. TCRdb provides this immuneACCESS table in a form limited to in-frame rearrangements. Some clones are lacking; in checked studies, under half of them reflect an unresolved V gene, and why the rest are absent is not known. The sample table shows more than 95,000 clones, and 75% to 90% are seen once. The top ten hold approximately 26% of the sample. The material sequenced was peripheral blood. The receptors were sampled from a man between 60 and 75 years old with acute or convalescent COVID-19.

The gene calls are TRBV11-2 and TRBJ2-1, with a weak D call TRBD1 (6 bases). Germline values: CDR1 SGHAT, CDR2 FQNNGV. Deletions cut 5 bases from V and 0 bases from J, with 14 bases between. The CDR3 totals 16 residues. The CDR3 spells CASSQMTGSSYNEQFF. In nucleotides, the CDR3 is TGTGCCAGCAGCCAGATGACAGGCAGCTCCTACAATGAGCAGTTCTTC.

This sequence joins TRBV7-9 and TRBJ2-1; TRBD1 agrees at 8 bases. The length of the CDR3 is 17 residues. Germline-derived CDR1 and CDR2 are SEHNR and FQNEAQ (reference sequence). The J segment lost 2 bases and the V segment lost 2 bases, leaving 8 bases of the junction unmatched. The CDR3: CASSLTGGLTTYNEQFF. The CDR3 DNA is TGTGCCAGCAGCTTAACAGGGGGGCTAACCACCTACAATGAGCAGTTCTTC. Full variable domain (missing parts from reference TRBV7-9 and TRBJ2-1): DTGVSQNPRHKITKRGQNVTFRCDPISEHNRLYWYRQTLGQGPEFLTYFQNEAQLEKSRLLSDRFSAERPKGSFSTLEIQRTEQGDSAMYLCASSLTGGLTTYNEQFFGPGTRLTVL.

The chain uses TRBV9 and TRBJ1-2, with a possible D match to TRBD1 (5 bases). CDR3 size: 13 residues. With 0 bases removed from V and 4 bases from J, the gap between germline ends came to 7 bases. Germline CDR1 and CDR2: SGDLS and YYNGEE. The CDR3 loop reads CASSVADTYGYTF. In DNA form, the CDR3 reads TGTGCCAGCAGCGTAGCGGACACCTATGGCTACACCTTC. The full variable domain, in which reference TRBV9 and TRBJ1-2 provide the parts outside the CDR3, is DSGVTQTPKHLITATGQRVTLRCSPRSGDLSVYWYQQSLDQGLQFLIQYYNGEERAKGNILERFSAQQFPDLHSELNLSSLELGDSALYFCASSVADTYGYTFGSGTRLTVV.

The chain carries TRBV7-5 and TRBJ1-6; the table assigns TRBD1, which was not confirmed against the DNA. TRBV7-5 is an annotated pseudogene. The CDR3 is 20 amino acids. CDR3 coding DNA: TGTGTCAGAAGCTCTATCTGCCGGGACAGGGGGCTTTTAAGAGGTTCACCCCTCCACTTT. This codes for CVRSSICRDRGLLRGSPLHF.

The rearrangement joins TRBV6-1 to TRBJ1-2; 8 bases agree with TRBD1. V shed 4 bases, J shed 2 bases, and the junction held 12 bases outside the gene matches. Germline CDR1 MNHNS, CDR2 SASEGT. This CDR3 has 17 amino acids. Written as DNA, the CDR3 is TGTGCCAGCAGTGCAAAACCCGGGACAGGCTCCAACTATGGCTACACCTTC. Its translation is CASSAKPGTGSNYGYTF.

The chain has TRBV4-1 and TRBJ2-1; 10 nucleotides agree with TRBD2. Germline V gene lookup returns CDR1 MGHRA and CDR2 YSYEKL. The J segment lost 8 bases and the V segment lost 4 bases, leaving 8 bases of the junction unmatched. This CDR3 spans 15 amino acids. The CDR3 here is CASSPPASGSYEQFF. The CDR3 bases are TGCGCCAGCAGCCCGCCGGCTAGCGGGAGTTATGAGCAGTTCTTC.

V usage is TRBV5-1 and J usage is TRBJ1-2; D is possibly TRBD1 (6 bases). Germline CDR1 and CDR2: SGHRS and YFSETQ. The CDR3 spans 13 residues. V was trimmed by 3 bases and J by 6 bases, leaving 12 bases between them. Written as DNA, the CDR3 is TGCGCCAGCAGCTCGCGTCGACAGGATGGCTACACCTTC. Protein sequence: CASSSRRQDGYTF.

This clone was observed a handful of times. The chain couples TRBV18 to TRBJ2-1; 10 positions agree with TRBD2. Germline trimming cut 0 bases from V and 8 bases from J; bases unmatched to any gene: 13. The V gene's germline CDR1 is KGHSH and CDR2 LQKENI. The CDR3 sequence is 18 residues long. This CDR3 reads CASSPPRFSGRITDEQFF. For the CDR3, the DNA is TGTGCCAGCTCACCACCTCGTTTTAGCGGGAGGATTACCGATGAGCAGTTCTTC.